This passage covers 17 T cell receptor beta chains from one sample sequenced in a study of cytomegalovirus exposure and HLA in healthy donors. It was with 60 Vbeta and 13 Jbeta primers that the PCR ran. Using immunoSEQ multiplex PCR, the repertoire was profiled, and TCRdb retains in-frame clones only, with some absent. Of under 250,000 clones listed, approximately 85% were seen once; the top ten hold approximately 2.1%. Sequencing was carried out using PBMCs. Every receptor here comes from a woman between 45 and 65 years old in good health and CMV-seronegative.

This chain uses TRBV4-1 with TRBJ2-2, with TRBD2 identical over 8 bases. V shed 0 bases and J 6 bases; nucleotides not matched to a gene: 6. The CDR3 length is 16 residues. The germline V gene encodes CDR1 MGHRA and CDR2 YSYEKL. CDR3 coding DNA: TGCGCCAGCAGCCAAGAAGTGGGACTAGGGGCCGGGGAGCTGTTTTTT. It encodes CASSQEVGLGAGELFF.

The chain employs TRBV5-4 and TRBJ2-7, with 9 bases lining up with TRBD2. CDR3 length: 15 residues. Germline-derived CDR1 and CDR2 are SGHNT and YYREEE (reference sequence). J gave up 3 bases and V 4 bases, and 8 bases lay outside the gene matches. CDR3 sequence: CASSAAGLAIYEQYF. The CDR3 nucleotides are TGTGCCAGCAGCGCGGCCGGACTAGCGATCTACGAGCAGTACTTC.

This chain uses TRBV4-1 with TRBJ2-1; D ambiguous. V was clipped by 0 bases and J by 7 bases, with 4 bases between them. The CDR3 loop spans 12 amino acids. Looked up from germline, CDR1 is MGHRA and CDR2 is YSYEKL. The CDR3: CASSQDQNEQFF. The CDR3 DNA sequence: TGCGCCAGCAGCCAAGATCAGAATGAGCAGTTCTTC.

The chain is built from TRBV10-3 and TRBJ2-2, with TRBD1 matching over 10 bases. The germline gives CDR1 ENHRY, CDR2 SYGVKD. CDR3 length: 14 amino acids. V dropped 9 bases and J dropped 7; count of bases not matched to a gene: 8. CDR3 loop: CAIRDRGLNGELFF. In DNA, the CDR3 is TGTGCCATTCGGGACAGGGGTTTAAACGGGGAGCTGTTTTTT.

In this sample, this clone turned up once. This rearrangement joins TRBV27 to TRBJ2-7; possibly TRBD1 for D (6 bases). Germline-derived CDR1 and CDR2 are MNHEY and SMNVEV (reference sequence). Trimming removed 6 bases at V and 6 bases at J, with 18 bases between. This CDR3 has 14 amino acids. The CDR3 bases are TGTGCCAGCAGACTACAGGGAACCCTAGGCGAGCAGTACTTC. Translation gives CASRLQGTLGEQYF.

V and J are TRBV5-6 and TRBJ2-4, with a possible D match to TRBD1 (5 bases). The CDR3 spans 15 residues. Trimming removed 0 bases from V and 0 bases from J, with 7 bases in between. Per germline, CDR1 SGHDT and CDR2 YYEEEE. The CDR3 coding sequence is TGTGCCAGCAGCTTGGGACAGTTAGCCAAAAACATTCAGTACTTC. Encoded protein: CASSLGQLAKNIQYF. The full variable domain, its missing parts supplied by reference TRBV5-6 and TRBJ2-4, is DAGVTQSPTHLIKTRGQQVTLRCSPKSGHDTVSWYQQALGQGPQFIFQYYEEEERQRGNFPDRFSGHQFPNYSSELNVNALLLGDSALYLCASSLGQLAKNIQYFGAGTRLSVL.

The CDR3 loop reads CASSPGYGTDTQYF. For the CDR3, the DNA is TGTGCCAGCTCCCCAGGGTATGGCACAGATACGCAGTATTTT. The chain links TRBV5-8 to TRBJ2-3; D is perhaps TRBD1 (5 bases). This CDR3 region has 14 residues. Trimming left V 7 bases short and J 1 base short, with 13 bases between. CDR1 and CDR2 from the germline V gene are SGHTS and YDEGEE.

CDR3 sequence (DNA): TGTGCCAGCCTAAGGGGCAGGACGGAGACCCAGTACTTC. It encodes CASLRGRTETQYF. The rearrangement links TRBV28 to TRBJ2-5; D might be TRBD1 (5 bases). This CDR3 is built from 13 residues. V shed 8 bases and J shed 5 bases, with 15 bases lying between them. Germline CDR1 and CDR2: MDHEN and SYDVKM.

The genes are TRBV6-1 and TRBJ2-5; TRBD2 matches 9 bases. This CDR3 is built from 14 residues. V lost 7 bases and J lost 3; bases outside the gene matches: 6. CDR1 and CDR2 from the germline V gene are MNHNS and SASEGT. CDR3 loop: CASTKGLAKETQYF. CDR3 DNA: TGTGCCAGCACTAAGGGACTAGCTAAAGAGACCCAGTACTTC.

The chain employs TRBV12-5 and TRBJ2-2, with a weak D call TRBD2 (6 bases). There are 16 residues in the CDR3. Germline CDR1 LGHNT, CDR2 FRNRAP. V lost 5 bases to trimming and J lost 8 bases, with 21 bases between them. The CDR3 DNA follows: TGTGCTAGTGGTCTGGGAGGTATCAGGGAGGCGGGGGAGCTGTTTTTT. Its protein product is CASGLGGIREAGELFF. Using reference TRBV12-5 and TRBJ2-2 for the parts outside the CDR3, the full variable domain is DARVTQTPRHKVTEMGQEVTMRCQPILGHNTVFWYRQTMMQGLELLAYFRNRAPLDDSGMPKDRFSAEMPDATLATLKIQPSEPRDSAVYFCASGLGGIREAGELFFGEGSRLTVL.

The V gene is TRBV5-1, the J gene TRBJ1-2; TRBD1 matches at 7 bases. Germline loops: CDR1 SGHRS, CDR2 YFSETQ. The V segment lost 8 bases and the J segment 8 bases; nucleotides outside the gene matches: 18. This CDR3 has 15 amino acids. The CDR3 here is CASQAETGIIVGYTF. In nucleotides, the CDR3 is TGCGCCAGTCAGGCTGAGACAGGGATTATTGTCGGCTACACCTTC. The variable domain in full, with the rest retrieved from reference TRBV5-1 and TRBJ1-2, is KAGVTQTPRYLIKTRGQQVTLSCSPISGHRSVSWYQQTPGQGLQFLFEYFSETQRNKGNFPGRFSGRQFSNSRSEMNVSTLELGDSALYLCASQAETGIIVGYTFGSGTRLTVV.

This chain joins TRBV5-1 and TRBJ2-7; 8 positions match TRBD1. The V segment lost 4 bases and the J segment 4 bases; nucleotides outside the gene matches: 10. The CDR3 runs 15 residues. Germline lookup yields CDR1 SGHRS and CDR2 YFSETQ. The CDR3 nucleotides are TGCGCCAGCAGCCACGGACAGGGAGGATCTTACGAGCAGTACTTC. This encodes CASSHGQGGSYEQYF. Using reference TRBV5-1 and TRBJ2-7 for the parts outside the CDR3, the full variable domain is KAGVTQTPRYLIKTRGQQVTLSCSPISGHRSVSWYQQTPGQGLQFLFEYFSETQRNKGNFPGRFSGRQFSNSRSEMNVSTLELGDSALYLCASSHGQGGSYEQYFGPGTRLTVT.

The chain carries TRBV28 and TRBJ2-5; the D gene is possibly TRBD1 (5 bases). Per germline, CDR1 MDHEN and CDR2 SYDVKM. Trimming removed 5 bases at V and 3 bases at J, with 10 bases between. The CDR3 is 13 residues long. The CDR3 spells CASSALTEETQYF. CDR3 sequence (DNA): TGTGCCAGCAGTGCCCTGACAGAAGAGACCCAGTACTTC. Using reference TRBV28 and TRBJ2-5 for the parts outside the CDR3, the full variable domain is DVKVTQSSRYLVKRTGEKVFLECVQDMDHENMFWYRQDPGLGLRLIYFSYDVKMKEKGDIPEGYSVSREKKERFSLILESASTNQTSMYLCASSALTEETQYFGPGTRLLVL.

The chain uses TRBV30 and TRBJ1-5; 7 bases align to TRBD1. The CDR3 is 15 residues long. Germline lookup yields CDR1 GTSNPN and CDR2 SVGIG (reference sequence). The J segment lost 6 bases and the V segment lost 1 base, leaving 9 bases of the junction unmatched. The CDR3 region is CAWSANRGRSQPQHF. CDR3 DNA: TGTGCCTGGAGTGCAAACAGGGGAAGGAGTCAGCCCCAGCATTTT.

The V gene is TRBV30, the J gene TRBJ1-1; 9 positions match TRBD1. The junction had 11 bases not matched to a gene; V was cut back by 5 bases and J by 10 bases. Germline values: CDR1 GTSNPN, CDR2 SVGIG (reference sequence). The CDR3 loop spans 13 amino acids. The DNA for the CDR3 is TGTGCCTGGGGGGACAGGGCGATCCCGCGAGCTTTCTTT. Translation gives CAWGDRAIPRAFF.

This rearrangement joins TRBV2 to TRBJ2-2; D unclear. CDR3 length equals 15 residues. CDR1 is SNHLY, CDR2 FYNNEI, per germline. The germline V and J ends were trimmed by 4 bases and 2 bases, with 11 bases remaining between them. The CDR3 DNA follows: TGTGCCAGCAGTGTAGAAGCATTTAACACCGGGGAGCTGTTTTTT. Amino acid sequence: CASSVEAFNTGELFF. The full variable domain, in which reference TRBV2 and TRBJ2-2 provide the parts outside the CDR3, is EPEVTQTPSHQVTQMGQEVILRCVPISNHLYFYWYRQILGQKVEFLVSFYNNEISEKSEIFDDQFSVERPDGSNFTLKIRSTKLEDSAMYFCASSVEAFNTGELFFGEGSRLTVL.

This sequence joins TRBV27 and TRBJ1-1, with TRBD1 as a possible D gene (6 bases). Per germline, CDR1 MNHEY and CDR2 SMNVEV (reference sequence). The CDR3 contains 14 residues. V was pared by 11 bases and J by 0 bases, with 16 bases between. The CDR3 region has the DNA TGTGCCGCAAAGGACAGTCAAATGAACACTGAAGCTTTCTTT. Translated, it gives CAAKDSQMNTEAFF.